These 15 T cell receptor beta chains originate from one sample sequenced in a study of Ad26.COV2.S vaccination and SARS-CoV-2 variants. The protocol was immunoSEQ multiplex PCR, while the TCRdb copy is restricted to in-frame clones and leaves out a portion. The table includes about 500,000 clones, 89% detected once. Treatment meaning: 15 to 20 received Ad26.COV2.S at low or high dose, single or two shots; 5 received placebo; per-sample allocation not given. Specimens were obtained on day 63 following the first vaccine or placebo injection. The sample was peripheral blood, taken in a trial of Ad26.COV2.S vaccine versus placebo. The receptors originated from a person aged 18-65 years who received the Ad26.COV2.S COVID-19 vaccine or a placebo.

The chain uses TRBV24-1 and TRBJ1-6; no clear D gene. The V and J ends lost 3 bases and 5 bases respectively, with 7 bases between them. The CDR3 spans 14 residues. Germline-derived CDR1 and CDR2 are KGHDR and SFDVKD. CDR3 sequence reads: CATSDAGNNSPLHF. The CDR3 DNA reads TGTGCCACCAGTGATGCGGGAAATAATTCACCCCTCCACTTT.

The chain recombines TRBV30 with TRBJ1-4; 9 bases agree with TRBD1. The V segment lost 0 bases and the J segment 8 bases; nucleotides outside the gene matches: 10. The CDR3 covers 16 residues. Germline V gene sequence: CDR1 GTSNPN, CDR2 SVGIG (reference sequence). CDR3 bases: TGTGCCTGGAGTGTGGGACAGGGATCCACCAAGGAAAAACTGTTTTTT. The encoded protein is CAWSVGQGSTKEKLFF.

This sequence joins TRBV19 and TRBJ1-1, with no clear D. The CDR3 runs to 14 residues. With 2 bases removed from V and 2 bases from J, the gap between germline ends came to 9 bases. The germline gives CDR1 LNHDA, CDR2 SQIVND (reference sequence). The CDR3: CASSIRRTNTEAFF. The CDR3 DNA reads as TGTGCCAGTAGTATAAGAAGAACTAACACTGAAGCTTTCTTT. Full variable domain (missing parts from reference TRBV19 and TRBJ1-1): DGGITQSPKYLFRKEGQNVTLSCEQNLNHDAMYWYRQDPGQGLRLIYYSQIVNDFQKGDIAEGYSVSREKKESFPLTVTSAQKNPTAFYLCASSIRRTNTEAFFGQGTRLTVV.

The V call is TRBV15, the J call TRBJ1-6; no firm D call. CDR3 length: 13 amino acids. CDR1 and CDR2 (germline): LNHNV, YYDKDF (reference sequence). The V end was cut by 0 bases, the J end by 10 bases, with 7 bases between. This CDR3 is CATSRDVISPLHF. CDR3 DNA sequence: TGTGCCACCAGCAGAGATGTGATCTCACCCCTCCACTTT. Together with reference TRBV15 and TRBJ1-6, the CDR3 gives the full variable domain: DAMVIQNPRYQVTQFGKPVTLSCSQTLNHNVMYWYQQKSSQAPKLLFHYYDKDFNNEADTPDNFQSRRPNTSFCFLDIRSPGLGDTAMYLCATSRDVISPLHFGNGTRLTVT.

This clone was seen more than once but under ten times. The V and J genes are TRBV19 and TRBJ2-7; tentative D call: TRBD2 (5 bases). The V and J ends lost 4 bases and 2 bases respectively, with 9 bases between them. Germline CDR1 LNHDA, CDR2 SQIVND (reference sequence). The CDR3 loop spans 13 amino acids. CDR3 sequence: CASSKTGTYEQYF. CDR3 nucleotide sequence: TGTGCCAGTAGTAAGACGGGGACCTACGAGCAGTACTTC.

J is TRBJ1-5 and V is TRBV6-2 or TRBV6-3, with D uncertain. This CDR3 contains 14 residues. Trimming removed 2 bases from V and 0 bases from J, with 5 bases in between. Germline CDR1 reads MNHEY; CDR2 reads SVGEGT. CDR3 bases: TGTGCCAGCAGTTACACCAATAGCAATCAGCCCCAGCATTTT. Translating gives CASSYTNSNQPQHF.

The chain carries TRBV13 and TRBJ2-3; D is ambiguous. This CDR3 comprises 11 residues. Germline V gene data show CDR1 as PRHDT and CDR2 as FYEKMQ (reference sequence). V lost 5 bases and J lost 6, with 6 bases in between. The CDR3 bases are TGTGCCAGCAGCCATGGGGATACGCAGTATTTT. Amino acid sequence: CASSHGDTQYF.

This chain joins TRBV11-2 and TRBJ2-2; D is undetermined. In germline, CDR1 is SGHAT, CDR2 FQNNGV. V lost 5 bases and J lost 3, with 13 bases in between. The CDR3 extends over 15 amino acids. The CDR3 loop is CASSVRSDHTGELFF. The CDR3 coding sequence is TGTGCCAGCAGCGTTCGGAGCGACCACACCGGGGAGCTGTTTTTT.

The chain employs TRBV11-2 and TRBJ2-7; D ambiguous. V was cut by 2 bases and J by 2 bases, with 7 bases left in between. This CDR3 has 13 residues. Germline values: CDR1 SGHAT, CDR2 FQNNGV. CDR3 loop: CASSLSLAYEQYF. The CDR3 DNA follows: TGTGCCAGCAGCTTAAGCCTGGCCTACGAGCAGTACTTC.

A note on this clone: Mismatch with germline at one junction end may stem from a read error. The chain has TRBV4-1 and TRBJ1-5, with a tentative D call TRBD1 (5 bases). The CDR3 extends over 17 amino acids. CDR1 is MGHRA, CDR2 YSYEKL, per germline. The CDR3 DNA follows: TGCGCCAGCAGCAAAGACCCCGCAGGGTATAGCAATCAGCCCCAGCATTTT. Its protein product is CASSKDPAGYSNQPQHF.

As for this clone: Other nucleotide sequences in the sample specify the same CDR3. This chain connects TRBV6-5 to TRBJ1-2; D might be TRBD1 (5 bases). This CDR3 contains 13 residues. V was pared by 0 bases and J by 5 bases, with 7 bases between. Germline V lookup: CDR1 MNHEY, CDR2 SVGAGI. CDR3 coding DNA: TGTGCCAGCAGTTACTCGGGACCTTATGGCTACACCTTC. Residues: CASSYSGPYGYTF.

The chain recombines TRBV6-6 with TRBJ2-7; 9 bases fit TRBD2. Per germline, CDR1 MNHNY and CDR2 SVGAGI (reference sequence). V lost 2 bases and J lost 0; bases outside the gene matches: 2. The CDR3 covers 15 residues. In DNA form, the CDR3 reads TGTGCCAGCAGTTACCTTAGCGGGAGCTCCTACGAGCAGTACTTC. This encodes CASSYLSGSSYEQYF.

This chain connects TRBV2 to TRBJ1-4, with 7 bases fitting TRBD1. This CDR3 has 16 amino acids. Trimming at V came to 4 bases and at J to 8 bases, leaving 13 bases not matched to a gene. In germline, CDR1 is SNHLY, CDR2 FYNNEI. The CDR3 sequence: CASSGQGGMDVEKLFF. The CDR3 DNA reads TGTGCCAGCAGTGGACAGGGCGGCATGGACGTCGAAAAACTGTTTTTT.

The CDR3 nucleotides are TGCGCCAGCAGCTTGCTACAGCACCACCCAGAAGGACTGCTATCCTACGAGCAGTACTTC. This codes for CASSLLQHHPEGLLSYEQYF. The genes are TRBV5-1 and TRBJ2-7, with a weak D call TRBD2 (5 bases). Trimming removed 1 base at V and 1 base at J, with 27 bases between. CDR1 and CDR2 from the germline V gene are SGHRS and YFSETQ. The CDR3 spans 20 residues. The complete variable domain, with remaining parts taken from reference TRBV5-1 and TRBJ2-7, reads KAGVTQTPRYLIKTRGQQVTLSCSPISGHRSVSWYQQTPGQGLQFLFEYFSETQRNKGNFPGRFSGRQFSNSRSEMNVSTLELGDSALYLCASSLLQHHPEGLLSYEQYFGPGTRLTVT.

The rearrangement uses TRBV19 and TRBJ1-5; D remains ambiguous. The germline V gene has CDR1 LNHDA and CDR2 SQIVND (reference sequence). Trimming removed 3 bases from V and 5 bases from J, with 11 bases in between. The CDR3 runs 14 residues. The CDR3 bases are TGTGCCAGTAGTATTCTGGGCAGTTATCAGCCCCAGCATTTT. It yields the protein CASSILGSYQPQHF.